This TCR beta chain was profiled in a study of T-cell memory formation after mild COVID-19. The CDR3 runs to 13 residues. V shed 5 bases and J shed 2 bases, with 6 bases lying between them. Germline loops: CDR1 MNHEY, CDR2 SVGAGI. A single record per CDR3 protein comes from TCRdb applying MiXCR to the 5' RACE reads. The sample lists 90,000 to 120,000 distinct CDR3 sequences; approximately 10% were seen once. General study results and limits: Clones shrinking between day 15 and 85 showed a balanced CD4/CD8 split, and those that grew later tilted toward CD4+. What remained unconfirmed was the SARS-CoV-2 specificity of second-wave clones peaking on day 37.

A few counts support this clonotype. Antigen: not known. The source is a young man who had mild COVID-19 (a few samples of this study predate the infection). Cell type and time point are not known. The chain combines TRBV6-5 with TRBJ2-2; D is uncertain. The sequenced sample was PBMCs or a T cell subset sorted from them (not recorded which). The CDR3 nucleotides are TGTGCCAGCAGTGTCTCCAACACCGGGGAGCTGTTTTTT. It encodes CASSVSNTGELFF.